The entry below describes one T cell receptor beta chain. Its target is unknown. The CDR3 is 16 amino acids. Germline CDR1 DFQATT, CDR2 SNEGSKA (reference sequence). J lost 2 bases, V lost 6 bases, and 13 bases had no gene match. The data originate from a study of blood T cells in healthy people across ages. Extracted total RNA amounted to at least 5.5 micrograms for each sample. A second PCR, run for roughly 6 to 11 cycles, used a sample-barcoded 5' primer plus a J-beta primer mix. TCRdb reanalysed the 5' RACE reads using MiXCR and keeps one entry per CDR3 protein. The sample records around 1,900,000 distinct CDR3 sequences, about two fifths being singletons. Study-wide results and caveats: Since the PBMCs were unsorted, naive and antigen-experienced cells could not be conclusively compared. Per million T cells, the diversity of TCR beta decreased roughly linearly as age advanced.

The TCR was taken from a human donor in good health. The gene calls are TRBV20-1 and TRBJ2-1, with 7 bases aligning to TRBD2. Sample: blood. The chain's CDR3 is CSAKRWAGVPYNEQFF. Here the CDR3 DNA reads TGCAGTGCCAAGAGATGGGCGGGGGTCCCCTACAATGAGCAGTTCTTC.